This TCR beta chain comes out of a study of beta chain features in type 1 diabetes. Germline CDR1 SQVTM, CDR2 ANQGSEA. V lost 8 bases, J lost 7 bases, and 14 bases lay in between. The length of the CDR3 is 11 residues. This clone has a handful of counts. As yet, its antigen is unknown. Sequenced material consisted of expressed TCRB transcripts (all of the isolated RNA was reverse transcribed). An average around 3.8 million reads came from naive, central memory and regulatory T cell samples. TCRdb's table, derived via immunoSEQ multiplex PCR, lists solely in-frame clones and lacks some. The table shows about 700,000 clones, with roughly 12% occurring only once. Whole-study results and caveats: TCRB CDR3 length was moderately but significantly reduced in all four CD4+ subsets of Type 1 diabetes patients. The naive, central memory and Treg TCRB repertoires looked more alike in patients than they did in healthy donors.

The gene calls are TRBV29-1 and TRBJ1-1, with D hard to call. The source material was naive CD4+ T cells from blood. This clonotype was sampled from a man younger than 35 with type 1 diabetes. CDR3 region: CSYAEVGEAFF. The CDR3 DNA sequence: TGCAGCTACGCGGAGGTTGGTGAAGCTTTCTTT.